This TCR beta chain comes out of a study of OX40 agonist ivuxolimab in advanced cancers. Assay: immunoSEQ multiplex PCR; the TCRdb copy retains only in-frame clones and omits some. This sample carries approximately 60,000 clones, around 83% of them seen once, and the ten largest clones take about 27%. This clone was counted between two and nine times. The trim removed 4 bases at V and 14 bases at J, leaving 13 bases unmatched. Looked up from germline, CDR1 is MNHNS and CDR2 is SASEGT. This CDR3 contains 13 residues. The sequences come from CD4+ or CD8+ T cells sorted from blood, collected in a trial of the OX40 agonist ivuxolimab. The source of this sequence is an adult with an advanced solid tumor such as melanoma, head and neck, liver or kidney cancer. The chain links TRBV6-1 to TRBJ1-1; 7 bases line up with TRBD1. The CDR3 protein is CASSGTGPNRSFF. As DNA, the CDR3 is TGTGCCAGCAGTGGGACAGGACCGAACAGATCCTTCTTT.